The 8 T cell receptor beta chains given below trace back to one sample, sequenced in a study of cytomegalovirus exposure and HLA in healthy donors. Both 60 Vbeta primers and 13 Jbeta primers went into the PCR. TCRdb's table, derived via immunoSEQ multiplex PCR, lists solely in-frame clones and lacks some. This sample has more than 150,000 clones, with about 80% found just once. Sequencing was carried out using PBMCs. Every receptor here comes from a man aged 50 or older in good health and CMV-seropositive.

V usage is TRBV6-1 and J usage is TRBJ2-7; 8 nucleotides match TRBD1. V was pared by 2 bases and J by 6 bases, with 9 bases of the junction left unmatched. The CDR3 contains 15 residues. Germline values: CDR1 MNHNS, CDR2 SASEGT. The CDR3, as DNA: TGTGCCAGCAGTGAACAGGGGGCAAGAGGGGGCGAGCAGTACTTC. Its protein is CASSEQGARGGEQYF.

This clone was picked up a small number of times. The chain is built from TRBV5-4 and TRBJ1-2; TRBD1 is a possible D gene (5 bases). The CDR3 runs 16 residues. Germline V gene lookup returns CDR1 SGHNT and CDR2 YYREEE (reference sequence). V lost 1 base to trimming and J lost 3 bases, with 16 bases between them. The CDR3 reads CASSLQGSGGYYGYTF. The CDR3, as DNA: TGTGCCAGCAGCTTGCAGGGTTCGGGAGGATACTATGGCTACACCTTC.

The V call is TRBV5-1, the J call TRBJ1-5, with a possible D match to TRBD1 (5 bases). CDR1 and CDR2 from the germline V gene are SGHRS and YFSETQ. The V gene lost 4 bases and the J gene lost 4 bases, with 15 bases spanning the gap. The CDR3 length is 15 residues. The CDR3 protein is CASSPDGQPNQPQHF. The CDR3, as DNA: TGCGCCAGCAGCCCAGACGGACAACCGAATCAGCCCCAGCATTTT.

The gene calls are TRBV9 and TRBJ2-7, with TRBD1 matching over 7 bases. The CDR3 sequence is 14 residues long. Germline CDR1 reads SGDLS; CDR2 reads YYNGEE. The V gene end was trimmed by 0 bases and the J gene end by 6 bases; junction bases not matched to a gene: 6. The CDR3 is CASSVAGNRGEQYF. The CDR3 nucleotides read TGTGCCAGCAGCGTAGCTGGAAACAGGGGCGAGCAGTACTTC.

This chain connects TRBV5-1 to TRBJ1-1; weak D call: TRBD1 (6 bases). The CDR3 has 15 residues. The ends were cut back, 4 bases at V and 1 base at J, with 14 bases in the middle. CDR1 SGHRS and CDR2 YFSETQ come from the germline V gene. The CDR3 protein is CASSPQGNTNTEAFF. The DNA of the CDR3 is TGCGCCAGCAGCCCCCAGGGGAATACGAACACTGAAGCTTTCTTT.

The rearrangement links TRBV18 to TRBJ1-1; TRBD1 matches at 8 bases. The germline V gene has CDR1 KGHSH and CDR2 LQKENI. CDR3 size: 17 residues. The V and J ends lost 1 base and 3 bases, in that order; junction bases with no gene match: 10. CDR3 in DNA: TGTGCCAGCTCACCACGGGCAGGGGGCGCTGGAGACACTGAAGCTTTCTTT. This encodes CASSPRAGGAGDTEAFF.

This chain connects TRBV6-5 to TRBJ2-1; the D gene is possibly TRBD2 (5 bases). CDR1 and CDR2 (germline): MNHEY, SVGAGI. Trimming cost V 6 bases and J 6 bases, with 15 bases left between them. This CDR3 comprises 14 residues. CDR3: CASSPILASNEQFF. DNA for the CDR3: TGTGCCAGCAGCCCGATCCTAGCTTCCAATGAGCAGTTCTTC.

This chain connects TRBV11-1 to TRBJ1-6; weak D call: TRBD1 (6 bases). The V gene's germline CDR1 is SGHAT and CDR2 FQDESV (reference sequence). The CDR3 runs 15 residues. V lost 5 bases, J lost 6 bases, and 14 bases lay in between. The DNA for the CDR3 is TGTGCCAGCAGCCCCAGGGGATTCAGTAATTCACCCCTCCACTTT. It is translated as CASSPRGFSNSPLHF. Full variable domain (missing parts from reference TRBV11-1 and TRBJ1-6): EAEVAQSPRYKITEKSQAVAFWCDPISGHATLYWYRQILGQGPELLVQFQDESVVDDSQLPKDRFSAERLKGVDSTLKIQPAELGDSAMYLCASSPRGFSNSPLHFGNGTRLTVT.